Listed here is a single T cell receptor beta chain. This sample was taken from a study of blood T cell repertoires in COVID-19. Study overall: COVID-19 samples from acute and convalescent phases originated in the United States, Italy and Spain. PBMCs, B-cell-depleted T cells, or T cells provided the cDNA or gDNA that made up the material.

Trimming left V 0 bases short and J 0 bases short, with 6 bases between. From germline, CDR1 is LNHDA and CDR2 SQIVND (reference sequence). The CDR3 contains 15 residues. In the authors' workflow: Nucleated cell counts were estimated from reference gene primer amplification. Clones were sequenced by immunoSEQ multiplex PCR, and TCRdb holds only the in-frame ones, with some missing. Clone size and V and J calls were adopted from that table, with D and trimming inferred from the DNA. The sample has around 300,000 clones, approximately 88% seen once. Specimen: peripheral blood. The sequence was obtained from a man younger than 30 with active or convalescent COVID-19. The chain uses TRBV19 and TRBJ1-5; D is ambiguous. CDR3 coding DNA: TGTGCCAGTAGTATAGATCAGTATAGCAATCAGCCCCAGCATTTT. Translating gives CASSIDQYSNQPQHF.